One sample yielded the 28 T cell receptor beta chains listed below, sequenced in a study of monozygotic twins with cystic fibrosis. Only in-frame clones appear in the TCRdb table, and some are missing; sequencing was by immunoSEQ multiplex PCR. The sample holds around 27,000 clones, around nine tenths seen once. Sequenced material: blood. The receptors shown here come from a girl aged 2 to 10 with cystic fibrosis.

The V and J genes are TRBV7-9 and TRBJ1-3; a possible D gene is TRBD1 (6 bases). CDR3 size: 14 residues. Germline CDR1 is SEHNR and CDR2 is FQNEAQ (reference sequence). V lost 5 bases, J lost 8 bases, and 16 bases lay in between. The CDR3 region has the DNA TGTGCCAGCAGCACCTACAGGGCTGGGGACACCATATATTTT. Its translation: CASSTYRAGDTIYF. Filled out from reference TRBV7-9 and TRBJ1-3, the complete variable domain reads DTGVSQNPRHKITKRGQNVTFRCDPISEHNRLYWYRQTLGQGPEFLTYFQNEAQLEKSRLLSDRFSAERPKGSFSTLEIQRTEQGDSAMYLCASSTYRAGDTIYFGEGSWLTVV.

The chain joins TRBV7-3 to TRBJ1-1; D perhaps matches TRBD1 (5 bases). The CDR3 sequence is 16 residues long. CDR1 is SGHTA and CDR2 is FQGTGA in the germline V gene. Trimming pared 0 bases from V and 4 bases from J, leaving 15 bases between. CDR3 residues: CASSLTPRAGGTEAFF. The DNA for the CDR3 is TGTGCCAGCAGCTTAACCCCGAGGGCCGGGGGCACTGAAGCTTTCTTT.

The chain recombines TRBV21-1 with TRBJ2-1; TRBD1, as called in the table, went unchecked against the DNA. TRBV21-1 is noted as a pseudogene. This CDR3 has 16 residues. CDR3 region: CASSKGVRGSYNEQFF. The CDR3 DNA is TGTGCCAGCAGCAAAGGGGTAAGGGGCTCCTACAATGAGCAGTTCTTC.

The chain has TRBV9 and TRBJ1-2, with 8 bases matching TRBD1. The V gene end was trimmed by 3 bases and the J gene end by 3 bases; junction bases not matched to a gene: 4. CDR3 length: 14 residues. The germline V gene encodes CDR1 SGDLS and CDR2 YYNGEE. CDR3 residues: CASSAGGPDYGYTF. The CDR3 bases are TGTGCCAGCAGCGCAGGGGGCCCGGACTATGGCTACACCTTC. The full variable domain, its missing parts supplied by reference TRBV9 and TRBJ1-2, is DSGVTQTPKHLITATGQRVTLRCSPRSGDLSVYWYQQSLDQGLQFLIQYYNGEERAKGNILERFSAQQFPDLHSELNLSSLELGDSALYFCASSAGGPDYGYTFGSGTRLTVV.

The chain joins TRBV27 to TRBJ2-3, with a tentative D call TRBD1 (5 bases). Trimming took off 5 bases at V and 4 bases at J, with 10 bases between the two ends. The germline V gene has CDR1 MNHEY and CDR2 SMNVEV (reference sequence). This CDR3 contains 13 residues. CDR3 sequence (DNA): TGTGCCAGCAGTCCCCAGGGTTCAGATACGCAGTATTTT. This translates into CASSPQGSDTQYF.

The chain uses TRBV5-1 and TRBJ2-4; 8 nucleotides match TRBD1. The CDR3 covers 20 residues. The trim removed 0 bases at V and 0 bases at J, leaving 14 bases unmatched. Looked up from germline, CDR1 is SGHRS and CDR2 is YFSETQ. The CDR3 is CASSLAFGTGGGLAKNIQYF. As DNA, the CDR3 is TGCGCCAGCAGCTTGGCGTTCGGGACAGGAGGAGGGCTAGCCAAAAACATTCAGTACTTC.

This chain links TRBV2 with TRBJ1-5; D gene unclear. There are 14 residues in the CDR3. Germline V lookup: CDR1 SNHLY, CDR2 FYNNEI. The V gene lost 5 bases and the J gene lost 7 bases, with 15 bases spanning the gap. The CDR3 DNA reads TGTGCCAGCAGTCCCGGGGAGTTAGGACAGCCCCAGCATTTT. Translated: CASSPGELGQPQHF.

This rearrangement joins TRBV7-2 to TRBJ1-2, with D uncertain. Trimming left V 1 base short and J 4 bases short, with 4 bases between. The CDR3 runs to 12 residues. The germline V gene has CDR1 SGHTA and CDR2 FQGNSA. CDR3 residues: CASSLGGYGYTF. CDR3 nucleotide sequence: TGTGCCAGCAGCTTAGGGGGCTATGGCTACACCTTC.

V gene TRBV10-3 combines with J gene TRBJ1-5; TRBD1 agrees at 7 bases. The CDR3 consists of 14 residues. CDR1 and CDR2 from the germline V gene are ENHRY and SYGVKD. V gave up 10 bases and J gave up 3 bases; unmatched junction bases: 9. The CDR3: CASTRDSYNQPQHF. CDR3 in DNA: TGTGCCAGCACCCGGGACAGCTACAATCAGCCCCAGCATTTT.

The chain uses TRBV30 and TRBJ2-3; D uncertain. The V end lost 2 bases, the J end lost 6 bases, and 9 bases lay between the germline ends. From germline, CDR1 is GTSNPN and CDR2 SVGIG (reference sequence). The CDR3 contains 12 residues. CDR3 region: CAWSNKLDTQYF. The CDR3 nucleotides are TGTGCCTGGAGTAATAAGTTGGATACGCAGTATTTT.

The rearrangement uses TRBV6-1 and TRBJ1-6; tentative D call: TRBD1 (5 bases). CDR1 and CDR2 (germline): MNHNS, SASEGT. V gave up 8 bases and J gave up 9 bases, with 20 bases separating them. The CDR3 is 15 residues long. The CDR3 loop is CASLKGVGVGSPLHF. DNA for the CDR3: TGTGCCAGCCTTAAGGGTGTAGGGGTCGGTTCACCCCTCCACTTT.

V usage is TRBV19 and J usage is TRBJ2-2, with 7 bases that match TRBD1. Germline loops: CDR1 LNHDA, CDR2 SQIVND (reference sequence). After removal of 8 bases from V and 7 bases from J, the junction contained 7 bases not matched to a gene. The CDR3 loop spans 13 amino acids. The CDR3 spells CASLRTGGGELFF. In DNA, the CDR3 is TGTGCCAGTTTGAGGACAGGCGGCGGGGAGCTGTTTTTT.

This chain links TRBV5-6 with TRBJ2-1; D may be TRBD1 or TRBD2 (5 bases each). Deletions cut 0 bases from V and 4 bases from J, with 17 bases between. CDR3 size: 17 residues. In germline, CDR1 is SGHDT, CDR2 YYEEEE. The CDR3 region is CASSLAARARAYNEQFF. Here the CDR3 DNA reads TGTGCCAGCAGCTTGGCCGCCAGGGCGAGGGCATACAATGAGCAGTTCTTC. Full variable domain (remainder filled in from reference TRBV5-6 and TRBJ2-1): DAGVTQSPTHLIKTRGQQVTLRCSPKSGHDTVSWYQQALGQGPQFIFQYYEEEERQRGNFPDRFSGHQFPNYSSELNVNALLLGDSALYLCASSLAARARAYNEQFFGPGTRLTVL.

J is TRBJ2-5 and V is TRBV19; 8 nucleotides agree with TRBD2. The V gene end was trimmed by 6 bases and the J gene end by 4 bases; junction bases not matched to a gene: 7. In germline, CDR1 is LNHDA, CDR2 SQIVND (reference sequence). This CDR3 has 14 amino acids. This CDR3 is CASRRGGSGETQYF. For the CDR3, the DNA is TGTGCCAGTAGGCGCGGGGGGAGTGGAGAGACCCAGTACTTC.

The chain has TRBV6-5 and TRBJ2-7; 7 nucleotides align to TRBD1. Trimming at V came to 2 bases and at J to 2 bases, leaving 3 bases not matched to a gene. The CDR3 length is 14 residues. Per the germline V gene, CDR1 is MNHEY and CDR2 is SVGAGI. The chain's CDR3 is CASSYQTGTYEQYF. The CDR3 DNA is TGTGCCAGCAGTTACCAGACAGGGACCTACGAGCAGTACTTC.

The CDR3: CAWSGSLSSYGYTF. As DNA, the CDR3 is TGTGCCTGGAGTGGAAGTCTTTCTTCGTATGGCTACACCTTC. The chain uses TRBV30 and TRBJ1-2; D is uncertain. Trimming left V 1 base short and J 5 bases short, with 14 bases between. Germline values: CDR1 GTSNPN, CDR2 SVGIG (reference sequence). The CDR3 consists of 14 residues.

V is TRBV5-1 and J is TRBJ2-1; TRBD2 matches at 14 bases. Germline V gene data show CDR1 as SGHRS and CDR2 as YFSETQ. This CDR3 has 17 amino acids. Trimming took 4 bases from V and 4 from J; bases not matched to a gene: 7. The CDR3 loop reads CASSEGLAGDLYNEQFF. In DNA, the CDR3 is TGCGCCAGCAGCGAGGGACTAGCGGGGGATCTTTACAATGAGCAGTTCTTC. Supplemented by reference TRBV5-1 and TRBJ2-1, the full variable domain reads KAGVTQTPRYLIKTRGQQVTLSCSPISGHRSVSWYQQTPGQGLQFLFEYFSETQRNKGNFPGRFSGRQFSNSRSEMNVSTLELGDSALYLCASSEGLAGDLYNEQFFGPGTRLTVL.

The chain has TRBV5-6 and TRBJ1-1; a possible D gene is TRBD1 (6 bases). The V gene lost 6 bases and the J gene lost 4 bases, with 22 bases spanning the gap. CDR1 and CDR2 from the germline V gene are SGHDT and YYEEEE. The CDR3 runs 16 residues. The CDR3: CASKPIQRAGATEAFF. In nucleotides, the CDR3 is TGTGCCAGCAAACCAATCCAGAGAGCAGGGGCCACTGAAGCTTTCTTT.

V and J are TRBV28 and TRBJ2-4; D unresolved. The germline gives CDR1 MDHEN, CDR2 SYDVKM. The CDR3 is 14 residues long. Trimming shortened V by 7 bases and J by 0 bases, and 10 bases separated the two germline ends. CDR3 coding DNA: TGTGCCAGCAATCGTGGCGTAGCCAAAAACATTCAGTACTTC. Translation: CASNRGVAKNIQYF. Combining the CDR3 with reference TRBV28 and TRBJ2-4 gives the whole variable domain DVKVTQSSRYLVKRTGEKVFLECVQDMDHENMFWYRQDPGLGLRLIYFSYDVKMKEKGDIPEGYSVSREKKERFSLILESASTNQTSMYLCASNRGVAKNIQYFGAGTRLSVL.

The chain couples TRBV6-1 to TRBJ1-1; tentative D call: TRBD1 (5 bases). This CDR3 has 14 amino acids. V was pared by 7 bases and J by 1 base, with 13 bases between. Germline CDR1 reads MNHNS; CDR2 reads SASEGT. CDR3 in DNA: TGTGCCAGCACCTTAGTGGGGGAGAACACTGAAGCTTTCTTT. Amino acids: CASTLVGENTEAFF.

The rearrangement uses TRBV5-1 and TRBJ2-3; D assignment may be TRBD1 or TRBD2 (5 bases each). This CDR3 is 14 amino acids long. V shed 2 bases and J shed 1 base, with 8 bases lying between them. In germline, CDR1 is SGHRS, CDR2 YFSETQ. CDR3 in DNA: TGCGCCAGCAGCTTTTTGGGGGGCACAGATACGCAGTATTTT. Its protein is CASSFLGGTDTQYF.

The genes are TRBV12-5 and TRBJ2-5; possibly TRBD1 for D (6 bases). CDR3 length equals 13 residues. Trimming removed 5 bases at V and 1 base at J, with 8 bases between. The germline V gene encodes CDR1 LGHNT and CDR2 FRNRAP. The CDR3 coding sequence is TGTGCTAGTGGTCGGGACACCCAAGAGACCCAGTACTTC. This encodes CASGRDTQETQYF. Full variable domain (rest looked up from reference TRBV12-5 and TRBJ2-5): DARVTQTPRHKVTEMGQEVTMRCQPILGHNTVFWYRQTMMQGLELLAYFRNRAPLDDSGMPKDRFSAEMPDATLATLKIQPSEPRDSAVYFCASGRDTQETQYFGPGTRLLVL.

The rearrangement joins TRBV18 to TRBJ2-4, with TRBD1 matching 8 bases. J was trimmed by 5 bases and V by 3 bases; bases with no gene match: 9. Germline lookup yields CDR1 KGHSH and CDR2 LQKENI. This CDR3 spans 16 amino acids. CDR3 bases: TGTGCCAGCTCACCCCTCTGGACAGGGAGAGAAAACATTCAGTACTTC. Its translation is CASSPLWTGRENIQYF.

The chain employs TRBV2 and TRBJ1-4; 7 positions agree with TRBD1. In germline, CDR1 is SNHLY, CDR2 FYNNEI. After removal of 6 bases from V and 6 bases from J, the junction contained 7 bases not matched to a gene. CDR3 length: 14 residues. The CDR3 DNA is TGTGCCAGCAGAGACAGGGTTGGGGATGAAAAACTGTTTTTT. As protein: CASRDRVGDEKLFF.

This sequence joins TRBV7-2 and TRBJ2-7; the match to TRBD1 covers 7 bases. Germline-derived CDR1 and CDR2 are SGHTA and FQGNSA. With 1 base clipped from V and 1 base from J, the junction kept 1 base outside the gene matches. CDR3 length: 14 residues. The CDR3 region has the DNA TGTGCCAGCAGCTTAGGGGGACAGTCCTACGAGCAGTACTTC. Translating gives CASSLGGQSYEQYF. Together with reference TRBV7-2 and TRBJ2-7, the CDR3 gives the full variable domain: GAGVSQSPSNKVTEKGKDVELRCDPISGHTALYWYRQSLGQGLEFLIYFQGNSAPDKSGLPSDRFSAERTGGSVSTLTIQRTQQEDSAVYLCASSLGGQSYEQYFGPGTRLTVT.

The rearrangement joins TRBV7-8 to TRBJ2-7; 10 bases match TRBD2. This CDR3 spans 14 amino acids. Losses at the gene ends were 2 bases for V and 4 bases for J; bases not matched to a gene: 2. The germline CDR1 and CDR2 sequences are SGHVS and FQNEAQ. CDR3 in amino acids: CASSLLLAGYEQYF. The CDR3 DNA sequence: TGTGCCAGCAGCTTATTACTAGCGGGGTACGAGCAGTACTTC.

In its sample, this clone was seen once. The CDR3 is CASSVGSKEAFF. The DNA for the CDR3 is TGTGCCAGCAGCGTAGGATCGAAAGAAGCTTTCTTT. The rearrangement joins TRBV9 to TRBJ1-1; no definite D call. The length of the CDR3 is 12 residues. V shed 0 bases and J shed 8 bases, with 8 bases lying between them. The V gene's germline CDR1 is SGDLS and CDR2 YYNGEE.

This rearrangement joins TRBV4-2 to TRBJ2-1; 10 bases agree with TRBD2. The CDR3 loop spans 16 amino acids. Germline V gives CDR1 LGHNA, CDR2 YNFKEQ. The J segment lost 9 bases and the V segment lost 4 bases, leaving 12 bases of the junction unmatched. CDR3 sequence: CASSRPSGGAAGEQFF. The CDR3 DNA sequence: TGTGCCAGCAGCCGCCCGAGCGGGGGGGCCGCCGGTGAGCAGTTCTTC.